This T cell receptor (beta chain) derives from a study of blood T cell repertoires in COVID-19. Study at large: The study drew acute and convalescent COVID-19 samples from the United States, Italy and Spain.

Enrollment of patients from Seattle took place during active infection, with longitudinal follow-up. Some clones are missing from TCRdb's copy, which holds only in-frame ones; the method was immunoSEQ multiplex PCR. The table lists around 92,000 clones, approximately 79% of them singletons. This CDR3 region has 15 residues. V lost 2 bases and J lost 2, with 11 bases in between. Looked up from germline, CDR1 is MNHEY and CDR2 is SMNVEV (reference sequence). The receptor comes from a man between 65 and 80 years old with COVID-19, enrolled during active disease. The chain recombines TRBV27 with TRBJ2-3, with unresolved D. Sequences were obtained from peripheral blood. CDR3 region: CASSLGQIYTDTQYF. CDR3 nucleotide sequence: TGTGCCAGCAGTTTAGGGCAGATTTACACAGATACGCAGTATTTT.